What follows are 20 T cell receptor beta chains derived from one specimen sequenced in a study of Tregs in tolerant kidney transplant recipients. TCRdb's copy holds only in-frame clones and misses some; the assay was immunoSEQ multiplex PCR. The repertoire shows 20,000 to 30,000 clones; the top ten hold over 4%. Recipients received nonmyeloablative bone marrow transplants from related graft donors, with transient mixed chimerism. The sample in question was CD4+ T cells from blood (PBMCs), obtained 6 months after the transplant. All receptors derive from a human patient who received a combined kidney and bone marrow transplant. The graft donor may have given rise to some T cells.

In the case of this clone: The CDR3 goes on 3 residues after the read ends, and that part is filled in from the germline J gene. The chain recombines TRBV7-9 with TRBJ1-2, with 9 bases that match TRBD1. Germline V gene data show CDR1 as SEHNR and CDR2 as FQNEAQ (reference sequence). This CDR3 is built from 13 residues. V shed 4 bases, J shed 7 bases, and the junction held 4 bases outside the gene matches. CDR3 DNA (partial): TGTGCCAGCAGCTCTTGGGACAGGGCTGGC. Translating it yields CASSSWDRAG. The entire CDR3 sequence reads CASSSWDRAGYTF. Supplemented by reference TRBV7-9 and TRBJ1-2, the full variable domain reads DTGVSQNPRHKITKRGQNVTFRCDPISEHNRLYWYRQTLGQGPEFLTYFQNEAQLEKSRLLSDRFSAERPKGSFSTLEIQRTEQGDSAMYLCASSSWDRAGYTFGSGTRLTVV.

About this clone itself: The read halts 3 residues ahead of the CDR3 end, with the missing end drawn from the germline J gene. This chain links TRBV7-2 with TRBJ2-3; 8 bases match TRBD2. The germline CDR1 and CDR2 sequences are SGHTA and FQGNSA. Germline trimming cut 5 bases from V and 5 bases from J; bases unmatched to any gene: 6. The CDR3 has 14 amino acids. CDR3 DNA, as far as it was read: TGTGCCAGCAGCCCCAGCGGGAGAAAAGATACG. It encodes CASSPSGRKDT. The whole CDR3 sequence is CASSPSGRKDTQYF.

In the case of this clone: The read is 3 residues too short to cover the CDR3 end, so that end is filled in from the germline J gene. Other DNA sequences from this sample encode an identical CDR3 as well. The rearrangement joins TRBV18 to TRBJ1-3, with 8 bases that match TRBD1. With 6 bases clipped from V and 2 bases from J, the junction kept 15 bases outside the gene matches. This CDR3 region has 18 residues. CDR1 and CDR2 from the germline V gene are KGHSH and LQKENI. The CDR3 sequence is CASSPPGQGAYAGNTIYF. CDR3 bases read: TGTGCCAGCTCTCCCCCGGGGCAGGGGGCATACGCTGGAAACACC.

On this clone itself: From the germline J gene comes the end of the CDR3, since the read stops 3 residues before it. The genes are TRBV2 and TRBJ1-5; D is unclear. V was shortened by 5 bases and J by 7 bases, with 15 bases between the two germline ends. The length of the CDR3 is 14 residues. The germline V gene has CDR1 SNHLY and CDR2 FYNNEI. The sequenced CDR3 bases are TGTGCCAGCAGTCTTGGGCAGAGCGGACAGCCC. Its protein is CASSLGQSGQP. Given in full, the CDR3 is CASSLGQSGQPQHF.

Points on this clone: The missing CDR3 end, 3 residues past where the read stops, is filled in from the germline J gene. V is TRBV20-1 and J is TRBJ2-7; D is perhaps TRBD1 (6 bases). There are 13 residues in the CDR3. CDR1 and CDR2 from the germline V gene are DFQATT and SNEGSKA (reference sequence). V dropped 2 bases and J dropped 1 base, with 9 bases sitting between them. The DNA read from the CDR3 is TGCAGTGCTAGATCCGGACAGTCCTACGAG. Translated, it gives CSARSGQSYE. The CDR3 as a whole reads CSARSGQSYEQYF.

Concerning this clone: The CDR3 end lies 3 residues beyond the end of the read and is filled in from the germline J gene. The chain couples TRBV11-3 to TRBJ2-7, with 10 bases that match TRBD1. This CDR3 comprises 15 residues. Germline values: CDR1 SGHNT, CDR2 YENEEA. V lost 5 bases, J lost 6 bases, and 10 bases stayed unmatched. The CDR3 reads CASSEGTGVRGEQYF. The DNA read from the CDR3 is TGTGCCAGCAGCGAAGGGACAGGGGTTCGCGGCGAG. Variable domain in full (rest from reference TRBV11-3 and TRBJ2-7): EAGVVQSPRYKIIEKKQPVAFWCNPISGHNTLYWYLQNLGQGPELLIRYENEEAVDDSQLPKDRFSAERLKGVDSTLKIQPAELGDSAVYLCASSEGTGVRGEQYFGPGTRLTVT.

In regard to this clone: The read is 3 residues too short to cover the CDR3 end, so that end is filled in from the germline J gene. This chain connects TRBV29-1 to TRBJ1-6; 11 bases are shared with TRBD1. This CDR3 is built from 13 residues. The J segment lost 8 bases and the V segment lost 6 bases, leaving 3 bases of the junction unmatched. Germline loops: CDR1 SQVTM, CDR2 ANQGSEA. CDR3: CSVGQGADSPLHF. Partial CDR3 DNA: TGCAGCGTCGGACAGGGGGCTGATTCACCC.

Note on this clone: The read halts 3 residues ahead of the CDR3 end, with the missing end drawn from the germline J gene. This chain uses TRBV10-3 with TRBJ1-1; D possibly corresponds to TRBD1 (6 bases). CDR1 and CDR2 from the germline V gene are ENHRY and SYGVKD. V was shortened by 9 bases and J by 4 bases, with 9 bases between the two germline ends. The CDR3 spans 11 residues. The CDR3 bases that were read are TGTGCCATTGGGACAATCACTGAA. Amino acid sequence: CAIGTITE. The full CDR3 protein is CAIGTITEAFF.

For this clone: Other nucleotide sequences in the sample specify the same CDR3. CDR3: CSARDPLNTEAFF. The CDR3 bases that were read are TGCAGTGCTAGAGATCCATTGAACACTGAA. The chain combines TRBV20-1 with TRBJ1-1; no clear D gene. The read halts 3 residues ahead of the CDR3 end, with the missing end drawn from the germline J gene. The CDR3 runs to 13 residues. CDR1 is DFQATT, CDR2 SNEGSKA, per germline (reference sequence). V lost 0 bases, J lost 0 bases, and 5 bases lay in between.

About this clone itself: The sequence runs out 3 residues before the end of the CDR3; the remainder is reconstructed from the germline J gene. The chain has TRBV7-9 and TRBJ2-7; D not resolved. The CDR3 is 11 amino acids. The V and J ends lost 5 bases and 5 bases respectively, with 7 bases between them. Germline assignment: CDR1 SEHNR and CDR2 FQNEAQ (reference sequence). CDR3 region: CASSLANEQYF. CDR3 bases read: TGTGCCAGCAGCCTGGCCAACGAG.

As to this clone: An end of the junction does not agree with germline; a read error may underlie this. Coverage ceases 3 residues before the CDR3 finishes, and the germline J gene fills in the end. This chain uses TRBV20-1 with TRBJ2-1; TRBD2 matches at 10 bases. The CDR3 extends over 14 amino acids. Germline CDR1 DFQATT, CDR2 SNEGSKA (reference sequence). The sequenced part of the CDR3 DNA is TGCAGTGTCTCAACTAGCGGGGCCTACATTGAG. It yields the protein CSVSTSGAYIE. The complete CDR3 protein is CSVSTSGAYIEQFF.

Turning to this clone: The CDR3 goes on 3 residues after the read ends, and that part is filled in from the germline J gene. The chain couples TRBV11-3 to TRBJ2-2; the match to TRBD2 covers 8 bases. Germline values: CDR1 SGHNT, CDR2 YENEEA. After removal of 5 bases from V and 6 bases from J, the junction contained 8 bases not matched to a gene. This CDR3 has 15 amino acids. The CDR3 DNA, read in part, is TGTGCCAGCAGCCCGGGGGGGCTGGGGGCCGGGGAG. Protein product: CASSPGGLGAGE. The full CDR3 sequence reads CASSPGGLGAGELFF.

About this clone itself: The observed sequence ends 3 residues before the CDR3 terminus, with the missing tail filled in from the germline J gene. The chain links TRBV6-2 or TRBV6-3 to TRBJ1-1; D might be TRBD1 (6 bases). The CDR3 loop spans 15 amino acids. Germline V gene data show CDR1 as MNHEY and CDR2 as SVGEGT. The part of the CDR3 DNA that was read is TGTGCCAGCAGTCCCAGGGGAGGGCCGGGTCTGGAA. Protein product: CASSPRGGPGLE. The whole CDR3 is CASSPRGGPGLEAFF.

With regard to this clone: Read coverage stops 3 residues before the CDR3 terminus; the germline J gene supplies the remainder. This rearrangement joins TRBV5-1 to TRBJ1-5; 11 bases line up with TRBD1. V shed 3 bases and J 4 bases; nucleotides not matched to a gene: 3. Germline CDR1 reads SGHRS; CDR2 reads YFSETQ. The CDR3 covers 15 residues. CDR3 in amino acids: CASSSGTGGNQPQHF. Incomplete CDR3 DNA: TGCGCCAGCAGCTCCGGGACAGGGGGAAATCAGCCC.

Notes on this clone: The read ends 3 residues early relative to the CDR3; the germline J gene fills the gap. The rearrangement joins TRBV18 to TRBJ2-7; D is ambiguous. The ends were cut back, 6 bases at V and 5 bases at J, with 11 bases in the middle. CDR1 and CDR2 (germline): KGHSH, LQKENI. CDR3 size: 12 residues. The CDR3 sequence is CASSPEGHEQYF. The sequenced part of the CDR3 DNA is TGTGCCAGCTCCCCGGAAGGGCACGAG. Complete variable domain (other parts from reference TRBV18 and TRBJ2-7): NAGVMQNPRHLVRRRGQEARLRCSPMKGHSHVYWYRQLPEEGLKFMVYLQKENIIDESGMPKERFSAEFPKEGPSILRIQQVVRGDSAAYFCASSPEGHEQYFGPGTRLTVT.

CDR3 region: CSARPTGRETQYF. The sequenced part of the CDR3 DNA is TGCAGTGCTAGACCCACAGGGCGGGAGACC. J is TRBJ2-5 and V is TRBV20-1; maybe TRBD1 (6 bases). The read finishes 3 residues shy of the CDR3 end, and the germline J gene is used to complete it. Germline-derived CDR1 and CDR2 are DFQATT and SNEGSKA (reference sequence). The CDR3 sequence is 13 residues long. V was clipped by 2 bases and J by 5 bases, with 12 bases between them.

Comments on this clone: The read halts 3 residues ahead of the CDR3 end, with the missing end drawn from the germline J gene. V and J are TRBV5-6 and TRBJ2-7, with D possibly TRBD1 on 6 matching bases. The CDR3 is made up of 13 amino acids. V lost 2 bases to trimming and J lost 1 base, with 7 bases between them. Germline CDR1 and CDR2: SGHDT and YYEEEE. The DNA read from the CDR3 is TGTGCCAGCAGCTTTGACAGGTCCTACGAG. Translation gives CASSFDRSYE. The entire CDR3 reads CASSFDRSYEQYF.

Notes on this clone: With the read ending 3 residues before the CDR3 end, the germline J gene is used to fill in that end. The chain has TRBV18 and TRBJ2-7; a possible D gene is TRBD1 (5 bases). V was trimmed by 2 bases and J by 6 bases, leaving 17 bases between them. This CDR3 has 15 amino acids. The germline CDR1 and CDR2 sequences are KGHSH and LQKENI. CDR3: CASSPSSHAGFEQYF. The CDR3 bases that were read are TGTGCCAGCTCACCATCAAGCCATGCAGGGTTCGAG.

In the case of this clone: The missing CDR3 end, 3 residues past where the read stops, is filled in from the germline J gene. This chain connects TRBV2 to TRBJ2-3; weak D call: TRBD2 (7 bases). CDR3 length: 15 amino acids. The V end lost 7 bases, the J end lost 2 bases, and 16 bases lay between the germline ends. The germline V gene has CDR1 SNHLY and CDR2 FYNNEI. CDR3 DNA (partial): TGTGCCAGCATCAATGGGGGGGGCCCCACAGATACG. This encodes CASINGGGPTDT. The complete CDR3 reads CASINGGGPTDTQYF.

With respect to this clone: The read comes to an end 3 residues before the CDR3 does, leaving the germline J gene to fill in the end. The rearrangement uses TRBV10-3 and TRBJ1-2, with 7 bases identical to TRBD1. Germline V gene lookup returns CDR1 ENHRY and CDR2 SYGVKD. After removal of 3 bases from V and 2 bases from J, the junction contained 9 bases not matched to a gene. CDR3 length: 16 residues. CDR3 DNA, as far as it was read: TGTGCCATCAGTGATTCGCCGGGACAGACCAACTATGGC. Amino acid sequence: CAISDSPGQTNYG. The whole CDR3 reads CAISDSPGQTNYGYTF.